These 10 T cell receptor beta chains came from one sample sequenced in a study of cytomegalovirus exposure and HLA in healthy donors. Produced via immunoSEQ multiplex PCR; TCRdb's table is partial and in-frame only. The data hold over 110,000 clones, with less than 90% observed a single time. Sequenced material: PBMCs. Source of these receptors: a man in his late teens or twenties in good health and CMV-seronegative.

The chain joins TRBV27 to TRBJ2-3, with 10 bases lining up with TRBD1. Germline V CDR1 and CDR2: MNHEY, SMNVEV (reference sequence). After removal of 6 bases from V and 1 base from J, the junction contained 4 bases not matched to a gene. There are 15 residues in the CDR3. The CDR3 DNA reads TGTGCCAGCAGGCAGGACAGGGGGGGCACAGATACGCAGTATTTT. Translating it yields CASRQDRGGTDTQYF.

The chain employs TRBV7-8 and TRBJ2-7; 10 bases agree with TRBD2. Germline loops: CDR1 SGHVS, CDR2 FQNEAQ. The CDR3 has 15 residues. Trimming took 3 bases from V and 3 from J; bases not matched to a gene: 5. Written as DNA, the CDR3 is TGTGCCAGCAGCTTTAGAGAGCGGGGGGGCTACGAGCAGTACTTC. Its protein product is CASSFRERGGYEQYF.

The chain couples TRBV4-3 to TRBJ2-1; D gene ambiguous. Germline CDR1 and CDR2: LGHNA and YSLEER. The ends were cut back, 1 base at V and 4 bases at J, with 11 bases in the middle. This CDR3 spans 15 amino acids. CDR3 nucleotides: TGCGCCAGCAGCCAAGGGTCCGAGGCTTACAATGAGCAGTTCTTC. Protein: CASSQGSEAYNEQFF.

The chain couples TRBV7-2 to TRBJ1-5; a weak D match, TRBD1 (5 bases). The V end was cut by 2 bases, the J end by 7 bases, with 12 bases between. The length of the CDR3 is 14 residues. Germline V gene sequence: CDR1 SGHTA, CDR2 FQGNSA. CDR3: CASSLSGLGQPQHF. The CDR3 region has the DNA TGTGCCAGCAGCTTATCAGGGTTAGGCCAGCCCCAGCATTTT.

This chain links TRBV9 with TRBJ2-7; D perhaps matches TRBD1 (6 bases). Trimming left V 0 bases short and J 0 bases short, with 13 bases between. The V gene's germline CDR1 is SGDLS and CDR2 YYNGEE. This CDR3 is 16 amino acids long. In DNA, the CDR3 is TGTGCCAGCAGCGTAGGACCCAGGGGAAGCTCCTACGAGCAGTACTTC. Protein sequence: CASSVGPRGSSYEQYF.

This clone was seen only a few times. The chain links TRBV7-2 to TRBJ2-7; tentative D call: TRBD1 (5 bases). The germline CDR1 and CDR2 sequences are SGHTA and FQGNSA. The CDR3 has 14 amino acids. V dropped 1 base and J dropped 3 bases, with 10 bases sitting between them. This CDR3 is CASSLGPGHYEQYF. In DNA, the CDR3 is TGTGCCAGCAGCTTAGGCCCAGGGCACTACGAGCAGTACTTC. The variable domain in full, completed from reference TRBV7-2 and TRBJ2-7, reads GAGVSQSPSNKVTEKGKDVELRCDPISGHTALYWYRQSLGQGLEFLIYFQGNSAPDKSGLPSDRFSAERTGGSVSTLTIQRTQQEDSAVYLCASSLGPGHYEQYFGPGTRLTVT.

This clone was seen a single time. The chain combines TRBV6-1 with TRBJ2-7, with TRBD2 as a possible D gene (6 bases). In germline, CDR1 is MNHNS, CDR2 SASEGT. The CDR3 totals 14 residues. V lost 5 bases and J lost 7, with 18 bases in between. CDR3 residues: CASSQRLEFWEQYF. The CDR3 nucleotides are TGTGCCAGCAGTCAGCGACTAGAGTTTTGGGAGCAGTACTTC.

DNA for the CDR3: TGTGCCAGCAGCCAAAGGGGCGACGAGCAGTACTTC. Amino acid sequence: CASSQRGDEQYF. The chain uses TRBV4-2 and TRBJ2-7; tentative D call: TRBD1 (5 bases). The germline CDR1 and CDR2 sequences are LGHNA and YNFKEQ. The CDR3 totals 12 residues. V was trimmed by 2 bases and J by 5 bases, leaving 7 bases between them.

V usage is TRBV28 and J usage is TRBJ2-5; 8 nucleotides match TRBD2. This CDR3 has 14 residues. Germline CDR1 MDHEN, CDR2 SYDVKM. V shed 6 bases, J shed 5 bases, and the junction held 8 bases outside the gene matches. The CDR3 DNA sequence: TGTGCCAGCAGCGGGACTAGACCACGGGAGACCCAGTACTTC. Translating gives CASSGTRPRETQYF.

V gene TRBV19 combines with J gene TRBJ1-5; 7 bases agree with TRBD1. The ends lost 3 bases at V and 0 bases at J; junction bases unmatched: 2. CDR3 length: 15 residues. CDR1 is LNHDA and CDR2 is SQIVND in the germline V gene (reference sequence). CDR3 protein: CASSMGQTSNQPQHF. DNA for the CDR3: TGTGCCAGTAGTATGGGACAGACTAGCAATCAGCCCCAGCATTTT.